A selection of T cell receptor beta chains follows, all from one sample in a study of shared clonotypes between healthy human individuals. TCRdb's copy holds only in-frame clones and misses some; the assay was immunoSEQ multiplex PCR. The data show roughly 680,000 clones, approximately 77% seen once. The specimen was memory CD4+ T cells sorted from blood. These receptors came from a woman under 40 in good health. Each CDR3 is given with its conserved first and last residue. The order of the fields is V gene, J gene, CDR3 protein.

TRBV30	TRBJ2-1	CACSRLAGWNEQFF
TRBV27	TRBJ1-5	CASSLSRGLRNQPQHF
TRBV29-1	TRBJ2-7	CSVVLSGQGTYEQYF
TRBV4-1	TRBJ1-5	CASSQDRLVQPQHF
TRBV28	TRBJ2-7	CASSLGTGTDEQYF
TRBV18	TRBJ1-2	CASSPDSLGPLYGYTF
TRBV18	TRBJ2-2	CASSPNADGELFF
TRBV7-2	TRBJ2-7	CASSSTSTVQYF
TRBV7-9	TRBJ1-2	CASSLEDRGYTF
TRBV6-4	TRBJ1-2	CASSESGRADGYTF
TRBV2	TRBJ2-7	CASSEVSIPPSYEQYF
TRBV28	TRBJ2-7	CASSSDRRWAYEQYF
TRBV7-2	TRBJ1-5	CASRTGGLGQPQHF
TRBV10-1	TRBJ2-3	CASSEGTATDTQYF
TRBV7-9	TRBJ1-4	CASSVGQGAGNEKLFF
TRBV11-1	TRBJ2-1	CASSSTRGSYNEQFF
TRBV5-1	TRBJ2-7	CASSLGNSGGLNYEQYF
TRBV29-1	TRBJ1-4	CSVPGQGLGGEKLFF
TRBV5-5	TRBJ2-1	CASSFSGVLAAGGNEQFF